This entry describes one TCR beta chain. Its specificity is not known. Data came from immunoSEQ multiplex PCR; TCRdb stores just in-frame clones and leaves some out. The sample lists some 140,000 clones, roughly nine tenths occurring once. The data are from a study of T cell responses to AZD1222 COVID-19 vaccine. As for the study in general: Pooled in the analysis were second doses at about 4 or about 12 weeks.

Study-level points and caveats: The repertoires were collected only after the peak T cell response. Clonal diversity may have been underestimated in mostly white British donors. At study baseline, merely a handful of AZD1222 recipients were seropositive.

The V end was cut by 0 bases, the J end by 5 bases, with 8 bases between. There are 15 residues in the CDR3. Germline V gives CDR1 LGHNA, CDR2 YSLEER. Sample: peripheral blood, taken on day 0 of AZD1222 vaccination. This TCR came from an adult in good health. The chain couples TRBV4-3 to TRBJ1-6; no definite D call. CDR3 protein: CASSQEATNNSPLHF. CDR3 DNA sequence: TGCGCCAGCAGCCAAGAGGCCACCAATAATTCACCCCTCCACTTT.